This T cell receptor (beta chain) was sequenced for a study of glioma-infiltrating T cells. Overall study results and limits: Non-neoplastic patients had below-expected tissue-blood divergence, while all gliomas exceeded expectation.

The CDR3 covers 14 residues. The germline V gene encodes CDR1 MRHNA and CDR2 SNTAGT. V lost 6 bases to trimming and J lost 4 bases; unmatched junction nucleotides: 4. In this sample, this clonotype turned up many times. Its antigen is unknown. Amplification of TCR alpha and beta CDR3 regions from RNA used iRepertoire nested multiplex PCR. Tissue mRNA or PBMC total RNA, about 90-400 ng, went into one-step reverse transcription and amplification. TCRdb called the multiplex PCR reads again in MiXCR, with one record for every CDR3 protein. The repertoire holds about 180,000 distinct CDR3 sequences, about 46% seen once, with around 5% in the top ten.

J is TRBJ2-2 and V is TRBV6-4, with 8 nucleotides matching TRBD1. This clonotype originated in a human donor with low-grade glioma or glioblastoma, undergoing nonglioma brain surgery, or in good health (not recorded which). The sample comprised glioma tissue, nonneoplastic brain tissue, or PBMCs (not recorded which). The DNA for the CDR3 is TGTGCCAGCAGCGTTGGGACAGGCACCGGGGAGCTGTTTTTT. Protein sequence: CASSVGTGTGELFF.